This T cell receptor beta chain was sequenced during a study of T cells after yellow fever vaccination. Study information: Each low-cell-number fraction was prepared by means of SMART-Seq v4 Ultra Low Input.

Researchers made TCR cDNA using 5'RACE template switching, and this step added a universal primer site and UMIs. TCRdb re-called the 5' RACE reads with MiXCR, one entry per CDR3 protein. The profile shows approximately 90,000 distinct CDR3 sequences, roughly 15% of them singletons. The V segment lost 3 bases and the J segment 6 bases; nucleotides outside the gene matches: 13. Per germline, CDR1 SEHNR and CDR2 FQNEAQ (reference sequence). The CDR3 sequence is 17 residues long. The sample in question was CD8+ T cells not binding an NS4B(214-222) dextramer, sorted from PBMCs, obtained roughly 20 days after the first yellow fever vaccination. J is TRBJ2-1 and V is TRBV7-9; 8 bases align to TRBD1. This TCR was sampled from a man younger than 35 who received the YFV17D yellow fever vaccine. CDR3 nucleotide sequence: TGTGCCAGCAGCTTGAGTGGATTGGGGACAGGCTTCAATGAGCAGTTCTTC. Translated, it gives CASSLSGLGTGFNEQFF.